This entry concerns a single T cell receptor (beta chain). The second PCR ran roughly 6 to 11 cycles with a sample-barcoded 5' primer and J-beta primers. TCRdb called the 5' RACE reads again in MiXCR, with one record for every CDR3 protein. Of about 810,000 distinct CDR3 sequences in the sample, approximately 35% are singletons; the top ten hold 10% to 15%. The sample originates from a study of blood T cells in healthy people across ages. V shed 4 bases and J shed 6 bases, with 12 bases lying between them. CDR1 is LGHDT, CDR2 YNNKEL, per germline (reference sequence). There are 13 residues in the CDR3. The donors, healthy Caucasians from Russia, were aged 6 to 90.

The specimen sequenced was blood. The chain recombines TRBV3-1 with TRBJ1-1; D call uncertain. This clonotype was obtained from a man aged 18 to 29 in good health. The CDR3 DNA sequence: TGTGCCAGCAGCCCCGATCTTAACTCTGAAGCTTTCTTT. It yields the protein CASSPDLNSEAFF. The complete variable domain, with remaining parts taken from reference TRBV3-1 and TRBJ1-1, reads DTAVSQTPKYLVTQMGNDKSIKCEQNLGHDTMYWYKQDSKKFLKIMFSYNNKELIINETVPNRFSPKSPDKAHLNLHINSLELGDSAVYFCASSPDLNSEAFFGQGTRLTVV.